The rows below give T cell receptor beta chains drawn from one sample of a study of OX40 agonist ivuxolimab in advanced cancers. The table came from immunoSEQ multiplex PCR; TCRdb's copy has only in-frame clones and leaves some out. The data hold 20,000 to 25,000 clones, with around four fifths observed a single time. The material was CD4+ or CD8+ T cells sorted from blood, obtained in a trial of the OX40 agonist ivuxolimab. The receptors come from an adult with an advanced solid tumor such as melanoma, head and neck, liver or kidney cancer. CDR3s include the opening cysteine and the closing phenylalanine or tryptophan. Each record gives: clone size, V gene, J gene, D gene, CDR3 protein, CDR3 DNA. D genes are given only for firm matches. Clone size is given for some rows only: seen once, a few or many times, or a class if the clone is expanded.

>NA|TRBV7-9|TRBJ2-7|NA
CASSLVMDTSYEQYF
TGTGCCAGCAGCTTAGTTATGGACACTTCCTACGAGCAGTACTTC
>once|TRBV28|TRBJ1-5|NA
CASSLGRIISNQPQHF
TGTGCCAGCAGTCTGGGACGGATAATTAGCAATCAGCCCCAGCATTTT
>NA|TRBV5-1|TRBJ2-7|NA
CASSLEAYEQYF
TGCGCCAGCAGCTTGGAAGCCTACGAGCAGTACTTC
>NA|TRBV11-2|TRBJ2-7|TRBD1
CASSLGQVYEQYF
TGTGCCAGCAGCCTGGGACAGGTTTACGAGCAGTACTTC
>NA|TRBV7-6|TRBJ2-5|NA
CASSLSSDGETQYF
TGTGCCAGCAGCTTATCTTCGGACGGAGAGACCCAGTACTTC
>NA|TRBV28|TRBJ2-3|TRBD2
CASRLAGFTDTQYF
TGTGCCAGCAGACTAGCGGGGTTCACAGATACGCAGTATTTT
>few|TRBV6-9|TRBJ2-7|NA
CASSDALSYEQYF
TGTGCCAGCAGTGATGCCCTCTCCTACGAGCAGTACTTC
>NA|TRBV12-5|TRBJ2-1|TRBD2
CASGQGGLAGDNEQFF
TGTGCTAGTGGTCAGGGGGGGCTAGCGGGAGACAATGAGCAGTTCTTC
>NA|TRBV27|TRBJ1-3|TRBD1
CASSPDRGHGGNTIYF
TGTGCCAGCAGTCCTGACAGGGGGCACGGTGGAAACACCATATATTTT
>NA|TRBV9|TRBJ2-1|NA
CASSPLTANEQFF
TGTGCCAGCAGCCCCCTGACGGCCAATGAGCAGTTCTTC
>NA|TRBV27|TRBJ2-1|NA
CASSLLPTSSYNEQFF
TGTGCCAGCAGTTTACTACCCACCAGCTCCTACAATGAGCAGTTCTTC
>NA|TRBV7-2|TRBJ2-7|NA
CASSTDSFPYEQYF
TGTGCCAGCAGCACAGACAGTTTCCCCTACGAGCAGTACTTC
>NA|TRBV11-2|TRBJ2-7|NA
CASSLGQGEQYF
TGTGCCAGCAGCTTAGGGCAGGGTGAGCAGTACTTC
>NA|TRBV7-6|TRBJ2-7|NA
CVSSKDEVMIGSYEQYF
TGTGTCAGCAGTAAAGACGAAGTAATGATTGGCTCCTACGAGCAGTACTTC
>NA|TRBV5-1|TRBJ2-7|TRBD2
CASSLSLAGYEQYF
TGCGCCAGCAGCTTGTCACTAGCGGGCTACGAGCAGTACTTC
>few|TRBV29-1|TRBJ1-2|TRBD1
CSVEDGTGVTPNYGYTF
TGCAGCGTTGAAGATGGGACAGGGGTGACTCCTAACTATGGCTACACCTTC
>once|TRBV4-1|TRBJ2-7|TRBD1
CASSQFGQGEQYF
TGCGCCAGCAGCCAATTTGGACAGGGGGAGCAGTACTTC
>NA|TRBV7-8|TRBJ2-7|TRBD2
CASSPIIAGGKQYF
TGTGCCAGCAGCCCTATAATAGCGGGAGGCAAGCAGTACTTC
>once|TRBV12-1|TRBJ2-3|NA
CASRSAMASGSTDTQYF
TGTGCCAGCAGGTCGGCGATGGCTAGCGGGAGCACAGATACGCAGTATTTT
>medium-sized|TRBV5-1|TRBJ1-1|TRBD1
CASSLDRGPGNTEAFF
TGCGCCAGCAGCCTGGACAGGGGCCCAGGGAACACTGAAGCTTTCTTT
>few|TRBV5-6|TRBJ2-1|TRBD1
CASSFGDRAYNEQFF
TGTGCCAGCAGCTTCGGAGACAGGGCCTACAATGAGCAGTTCTTC
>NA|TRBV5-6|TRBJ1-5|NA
CASSSGVGSNQPQHF
TGTGCCAGCAGCTCAGGGGTAGGGAGCAATCAGCCCCAGCATTTT
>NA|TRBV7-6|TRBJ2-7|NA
CASSYRPLYEQYF
TGTGCCAGCAGCTACAGGCCCCTCTACGAGCAGTACTTC
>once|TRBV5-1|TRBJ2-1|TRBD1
CASSLRGTANEQFF
TGCGCCAGCAGCTTGCGTGGGACAGCTAATGAGCAGTTCTTC
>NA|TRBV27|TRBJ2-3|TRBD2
CASSTQREGDTQYF
TGTGCCAGCAGTACACAGCGGGAGGGGGATACGCAGTATTTT
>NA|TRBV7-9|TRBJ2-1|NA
CASSLAALEQFF
TGTGCCAGCAGCTTAGCGGCCTTAGAGCAGTTCTTC
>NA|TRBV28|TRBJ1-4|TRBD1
CASSLGQGANEKLFF
TGTGCCAGCAGTCTAGGACAGGGGGCGAATGAAAAACTGTTTTTT
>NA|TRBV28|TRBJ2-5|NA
CASSLSGRLEKETQYF
TGTGCCAGCAGTTTATCAGGTCGGCTGGAGAAAGAGACCCAGTACTTC
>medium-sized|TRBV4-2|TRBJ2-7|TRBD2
CASSPLGLGAGGFYEQYF
TGTGCCAGCAGCCCTCTTGGTCTTGGGGCGGGAGGGTTTTACGAGCAGTACTTC
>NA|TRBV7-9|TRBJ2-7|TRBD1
CASSAGGQGVEQYF
TGTGCCAGCAGCGCAGGCGGACAGGGCGTCGAGCAGTACTTC
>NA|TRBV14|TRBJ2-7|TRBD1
CASSSPGQGSHEQYF
TGTGCCAGCAGCTCCCCGGGACAGGGTTCCCACGAGCAGTACTTC
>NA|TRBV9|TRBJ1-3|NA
CASSVDGSVGNTIYF
TGTGCCAGCAGCGTAGACGGGTCTGTTGGAAACACCATATATTTT
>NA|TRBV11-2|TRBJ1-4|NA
CASSLFGGDEKLFF
TGTGCCAGCAGCTTGTTTGGGGGGGATGAAAAACTGTTTTTT
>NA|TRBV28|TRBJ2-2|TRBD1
CASSFPRSGGTGELFF
TGTGCCAGCAGTTTCCCCCGGTCAGGGGGCACCGGGGAGCTGTTTTTT
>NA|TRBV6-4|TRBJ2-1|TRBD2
CASSDSGGRGYNEQFF
TGTGCCAGCAGTGACTCCGGCGGGAGGGGTTACAATGAGCAGTTCTTC
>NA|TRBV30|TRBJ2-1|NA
CAWSGVGGNEQFF
TGTGCCTGGAGTGGTGTAGGCGGGAATGAGCAGTTCTTC
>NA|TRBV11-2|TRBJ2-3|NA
CASSFQGEGQGGTQYF
TGTGCCAGCAGCTTTCAGGGGGAGGGCCAAGGTGGTACGCAGTATTTT
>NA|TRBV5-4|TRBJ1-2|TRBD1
CASSWEGTVGGANYGYTF
TGTGCCAGCAGCTGGGAGGGGACAGTTGGAGGGGCTAACTATGGCTACACCTTC
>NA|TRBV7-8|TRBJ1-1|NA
CASSSRGLGNTEAFF
TGTGCCAGCAGCAGCAGGGGATTGGGGAACACTGAAGCTTTCTTT
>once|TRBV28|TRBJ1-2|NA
CASSSTSYGYTF
TGTGCCAGCAGCAGTACAAGTTATGGCTACACCTTC
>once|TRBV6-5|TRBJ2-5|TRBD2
CASSYSGGVETQYF
TGTGCCAGCAGTTACTCGGGAGGGGTGGAGACCCAGTACTTC
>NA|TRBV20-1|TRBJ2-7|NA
CSAWETGKQYF
TGCAGTGCATGGGAAACAGGGAAGCAGTACTTC
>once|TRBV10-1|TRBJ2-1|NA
CASSEDKYNEQFF
TGCGCCAGCAGTGAGGACAAGTACAATGAGCAGTTCTTC
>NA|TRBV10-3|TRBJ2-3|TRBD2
CAISESWRELSDTQYF
TGTGCCATCAGTGAGTCTTGGCGGGAGTTATCAGATACGCAGTATTTT
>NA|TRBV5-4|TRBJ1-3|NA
CASSLPGETGNTIYF
TGTGCCAGCAGCTTGCCAGGGGAAACTGGAAACACCATATATTTT
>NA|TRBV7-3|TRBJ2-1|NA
CASRRGIGENEQFF
TGTGCCAGCAGACGGGGGATCGGGGAGAATGAGCAGTTCTTC
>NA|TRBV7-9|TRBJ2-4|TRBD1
CASSRITTGSKNIQYF
TGTGCCAGCAGCCGTATCACGACAGGGTCCAAAAACATTCAGTACTTC
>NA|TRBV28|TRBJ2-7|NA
CASSLQRYPYEQYF
TGTGCCAGCAGTCTTCAAAGGTACCCCTACGAGCAGTACTTC
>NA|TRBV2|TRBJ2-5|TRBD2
CASSEDLTSGRAGHETQYF
TGTGCCAGCAGTGAAGACCTGACTAGCGGGAGGGCCGGTCATGAGACCCAGTACTTC
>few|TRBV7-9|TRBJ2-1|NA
CASSAGTSDNNEQFF
TGTGCCAGCAGCGCCGGGACTTCGGATAACAATGAGCAGTTCTTC
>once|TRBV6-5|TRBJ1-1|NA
CASTYGGGLGTEAFF
TGTGCCAGCACCTACGGCGGGGGGCTTGGCACTGAAGCTTTCTTT
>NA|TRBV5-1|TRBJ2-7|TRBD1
CASSLLTRDRAEQYF
TGCGCCAGCAGCTTGTTAACCCGGGACAGGGCCGAGCAGTACTTC
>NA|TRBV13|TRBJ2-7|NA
CASSLGRGGFEQYF
TGTGCCAGCAGCTTAGGCCGGGGCGGGTTCGAGCAGTACTTC
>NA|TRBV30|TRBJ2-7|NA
CAWSSGDPGDEQYF
TGTGCCTGGAGTTCAGGAGACCCAGGGGACGAGCAGTACTTC
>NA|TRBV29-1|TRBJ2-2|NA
CSAGATNTGELFF
TGCAGCGCCGGCGCAACGAACACCGGGGAGCTGTTTTTT
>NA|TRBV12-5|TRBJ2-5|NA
CASGFETGTQYF
TGTGCTAGTGGTTTTGAGACGGGGACCCAGTACTTC